The rows below give T cell receptor beta chains drawn from one sample of a study of blood T cell repertoires in COVID-19. Assay used: immunoSEQ multiplex PCR; TCRdb lists only in-frame clones, some missing. The sample shows over 450,000 clones, 85% to 90% of them seen only once. The sample taken for sequencing was peripheral blood. These receptors were obtained from a woman in her forties or fifties with COVID-19, enrolled during active disease. Each CDR3 is given with its conserved first and last residue. The order of the fields is CDR3 DNA, CDR3 protein, J gene, D gene, V gene, clone size. The D gene is left open where the match is weak. Clone size is stated in some rows and not others, as once, few, many or a class when expanded.

TGTGCCAGCAGCTTGGTACTTCAAGAGACCCAGTACTTC,CASSLVLQETQYF,TRBJ2-5,.,TRBV5-5,.
TGTGCCAGCAGCCAAGTTCATGAGCCCCAGCATTTT,CASSQVHEPQHF,TRBJ1-5,.,TRBV4-2,.
TGTGCCAGTAGTATAATGGAGGGACCGAACTACGAGCAGTACTTC,CASSIMEGPNYEQYF,TRBJ2-7,.,TRBV19,.
TGTGCCAGCAGCGAACAGGGGGCCTATGGCTACACCTTC,CASSEQGAYGYTF,TRBJ1-2,TRBD1,TRBV7-9,.
TGTGCCAGCAGTACTCCGGGACAGATCTCTGGAAACACCATATATTTT,CASSTPGQISGNTIYF,TRBJ1-3,TRBD1,TRBV11-2,.
TGTGCCAGCAGCTTAGAAACAGGGTCTAACTATGGCTACACCTTC,CASSLETGSNYGYTF,TRBJ1-2,.,TRBV7-9,.
TGTGCCACCAGTGATTTGGACAGCCAAGAGACCCAGTACTTC,CATSDLDSQETQYF,TRBJ2-5,.,TRBV24-1,once
TGTGCCAGCAGCTTGGGTAGTTCCTACAATGAGCAGTTCTTC,CASSLGSSYNEQFF,TRBJ2-1,.,TRBV5-6,.
TGTGCCAGCAGTGAGCCGCAGGGTTATGGCTACACCTTC,CASSEPQGYGYTF,TRBJ1-2,.,TRBV2,.
TGTGCCAGCAGTCGTCCGGGACTAGCGAAGCACGAGCAGTACTTC,CASSRPGLAKHEQYF,TRBJ2-7,TRBD2,TRBV6-5,.
TGTGCCACCAGTGACGGGACGGAGGGCGGAGAAAAACTGTTTTTT,CATSDGTEGGEKLFF,TRBJ1-4,.,TRBV24-1,.
TGTGCCAGCAGCGTCAGACTAGCCGCATCCTACAATGAGCAGTTCTTC,CASSVRLAASYNEQFF,TRBJ2-1,TRBD2,TRBV9,.
TGTGCCAGCAGTGACTCCGGGAAATTTGAAGCTTTCTTT,CASSDSGKFEAFF,TRBJ1-1,.,TRBV6-5,.
TGTGCCAGCAGTGTTCAGGAGCAGTACTTC,CASSVQEQYF,TRBJ2-7,.,TRBV2,.
TGTGCCAGCAGCCAGGGGGCGGGCGGGGAGCTGTTTTTT,CASSQGAGGELFF,TRBJ2-2,.,TRBV3-1/TRBV3-2,.
TGTGCCAGCACCCCGGCAGGCACCGGGGAGCTGTTTTTT,CASTPAGTGELFF,TRBJ2-2,.,TRBV3-1/TRBV3-2,.
TGTGCCGGTTACAGGGCTCCTAATGAAAAACTGTTTTTT,CAGYRAPNEKLFF,TRBJ1-4,.,TRBV30,.
TGTGCCAGCAGCGCAGCGGGGAGGAGACAAGAGACCCAGTACTTC,CASSAAGRRQETQYF,TRBJ2-5,TRBD2,TRBV9,.
TGTGCCAGCAGTTTTCGGGGAAGCTATGGCTACACCTTC,CASSFRGSYGYTF,TRBJ1-2,.,TRBV28,.
TGCGCCAGCACCTGGACAAGCCCGGAGACCCAGTACTTC,CASTWTSPETQYF,TRBJ2-5,.,TRBV5-1,once
TGTGCCAGCAGCCAAGTGTTGAGCTCTGGAAACACCATATATTTT,CASSQVLSSGNTIYF,TRBJ1-3,.,TRBV4-2,.
TGTGCCAGCAGCCTCGACAGGGGGAATTCACCCCTCCACTTT,CASSLDRGNSPLHF,TRBJ1-6,TRBD1,TRBV3-1/TRBV3-2,once
TGTGCCATCAGTGAGTCTTCGGGCAATCAGCCCCAGCATTTT,CAISESSGNQPQHF,TRBJ1-5,.,TRBV10-3,few
TGCGCCAGCAGCCAGACAGGGCCAGTCGTGGCAACTAATGAAAAACTGTTTTTT,CASSQTGPVVATNEKLFF,TRBJ1-4,TRBD1,TRBV4-1,.
TGTGCCTGGAGTGCCGGAGGAGGGAGCACTTGGGGAGATACGCAGTATTTT,CAWSAGGGSTWGDTQYF,TRBJ2-3,.,TRBV30,.
TGTGCCAGCAGTTACTCGACCGAGGCCGGAAACACCATATATTTT,CASSYSTEAGNTIYF,TRBJ1-3,.,TRBV6-5,.
TGTGCCAGTACAAGGGGTAATGAAAAACTGTTTTTT,CASTRGNEKLFF,TRBJ1-4,.,TRBV12-3/TRBV12-4,.
TGTGCCTGGAGTCTGGGGCGGACCAATTCACCCCTCCACTTT,CAWSLGRTNSPLHF,TRBJ1-6,.,TRBV30,few
TGTGCCAGCAGCCAAGAGCCCCCTTGGGGGGGGTCGTACACCAAACTAGCTTTCTTT,CASSQEPPWGGSYTKLAFF,TRBJ1-1,.,TRBV4-2,.
TGTGCCAGCAGCGTAGGGACATTCACCGGGGAGCTGTTTTTT,CASSVGTFTGELFF,TRBJ2-2,.,TRBV9,once
TGTGCCAGCAGCTTGGCAGGGGGCTATGAGCAGTTCTTC,CASSLAGGYEQFF,TRBJ2-1,TRBD1,TRBV7-9,.
TGTGCCAGCAGTCCCTTGGGGGGGCGCAATCAGCCCCAGCATTTT,CASSPLGGRNQPQHF,TRBJ1-5,.,TRBV28,.
TGCGCCAGCAGCCGCGGGCTGGGTGGATCACCCCTCCACTTT,CASSRGLGGSPLHF,TRBJ1-6,.,TRBV4-1,.
TGCGCCAGCAGCTTGCAGGGGGATGCTGAAGCTTTCTTT,CASSLQGDAEAFF,TRBJ1-1,TRBD1,TRBV5-1,.
TGTGCCAGCAGCTTGTCCCGACAGGGGAACGAGCAGTACTTC,CASSLSRQGNEQYF,TRBJ2-7,TRBD1,TRBV5-4,.
TGTGCCAGCAGCTCTCCGGGTTTGCGGGTGAAGACCCAGTACTTC,CASSSPGLRVKTQYF,TRBJ2-5,.,TRBV7-8,.
TGTGCCAGCAGCGCCCCCGGAGCGGGGACTAAAGATACGCAGTATTTT,CASSAPGAGTKDTQYF,TRBJ2-3,TRBD2,TRBV9,.
TGTGCCAGTAGTTCCCGTGAGAGACACTGGGAAAAACTGTTTTTT,CASSSRERHWEKLFF,TRBJ1-4,.,TRBV19,.